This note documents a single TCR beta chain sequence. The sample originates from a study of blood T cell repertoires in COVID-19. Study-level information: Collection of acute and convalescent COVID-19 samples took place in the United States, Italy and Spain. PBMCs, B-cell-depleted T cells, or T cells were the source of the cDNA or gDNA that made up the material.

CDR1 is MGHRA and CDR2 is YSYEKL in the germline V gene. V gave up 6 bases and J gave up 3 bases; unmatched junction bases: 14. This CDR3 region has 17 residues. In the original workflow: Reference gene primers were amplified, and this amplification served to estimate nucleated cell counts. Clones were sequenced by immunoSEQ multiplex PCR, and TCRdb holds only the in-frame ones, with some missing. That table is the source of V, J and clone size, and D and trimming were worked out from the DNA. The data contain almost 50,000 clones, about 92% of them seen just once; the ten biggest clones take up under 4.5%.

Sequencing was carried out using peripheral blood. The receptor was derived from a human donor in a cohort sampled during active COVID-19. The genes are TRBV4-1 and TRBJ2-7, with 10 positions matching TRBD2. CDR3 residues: CASRPPKGASGSYEQYV. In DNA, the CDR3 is TGCGCCAGCAGGCCCCCGAAAGGTGCTAGCGGGAGCTACGAGCAGTACGTC.